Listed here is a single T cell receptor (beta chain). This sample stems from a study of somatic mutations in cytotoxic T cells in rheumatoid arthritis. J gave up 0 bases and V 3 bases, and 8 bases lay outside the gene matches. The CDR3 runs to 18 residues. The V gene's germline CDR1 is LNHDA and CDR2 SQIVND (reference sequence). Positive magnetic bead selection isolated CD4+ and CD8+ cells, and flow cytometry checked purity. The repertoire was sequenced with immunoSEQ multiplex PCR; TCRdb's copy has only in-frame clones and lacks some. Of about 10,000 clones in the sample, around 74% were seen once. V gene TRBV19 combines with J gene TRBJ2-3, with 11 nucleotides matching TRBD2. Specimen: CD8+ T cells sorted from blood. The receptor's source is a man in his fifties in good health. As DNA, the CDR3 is TGTGCCAGTAGTATCGGGCTAGCGGGAGGCACTAGCACAGATACGCAGTATTTT. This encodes CASSIGLAGGTSTDTQYF.